A selection of T cell receptor beta chains follows, all from one sample in a study of CD8 T cells in ankylosing spondylitis. TCRdb passed the 5' RACE reads through MiXCR, listing each CDR3 protein once. The sample includes about 90,000 distinct CDR3 sequences, under 30% of them seen just once. Sequencing was performed on blood, either unsorted or a sorted T cell fraction (not recorded which). These receptors were obtained from a male donor with ankylosing spondylitis or in good health (not recorded which). CDR3s include the opening cysteine and the closing phenylalanine or tryptophan. D genes are given only for firm matches. Rows may omit the clone size; those that give it use once, few, many or a size class.

d_call clone_size j_call v_call cdr3_nt cdr3_aa
TRBD1 many TRBJ2-7 TRBV3-1 TGTGCCAGCAGCCCCCGGACAGGGGGCTACGAGCAGTACTTC CASSPRTGGYEQYF
TRBD2 - TRBJ2-1 TRBV19 TGTGCCAGTAGTACGTCTAGCGGGATTGATGAGCAGTTCTTC CASSTSSGIDEQFF
TRBD2 many TRBJ2-5 TRBV29-1 TGCAGCGTGGTAACACCTCTAGCGGGCCAAGAGACCCAGTACTTC CSVVTPLAGQETQYF
- many TRBJ2-3 TRBV20-1 TGCAGTGCCCAAGATCTCGGGGCAGATACGCAGTATTTT CSAQDLGADTQYF
- - TRBJ2-7 TRBV7-9 TGTGCCAGCAGCTTAGGTGGGATGGTATATTACGAGCAGTACTTC CASSLGGMVYYEQYF
TRBD1 few TRBJ1-2 TRBV20-1 TGCAGTGCTGATAGGACAGGGTATAATGGCTACACCTTC CSADRTGYNGYTF
TRBD1 - TRBJ2-3 TRBV9 TGTGCCAGCAGCGTTAACAGGGGCGTTGGAGAGGATACGCAGTATTTT CASSVNRGVGEDTQYF
TRBD1 - TRBJ1-2 TRBV25-1 TGTGCCAGCGCCTCGGGGACAGGAATTTCTGTAAACTATGGCTACACCTTC CASASGTGISVNYGYTF
- many TRBJ2-1 TRBV5-1 TGCGCCAGCAGCTTAGACTCCTACAATGAGCAGTTCTTC CASSLDSYNEQFF
- - TRBJ1-1 TRBV5-1 TGCGCCAGCAGCTTGCCAGTAGGGAACACTGAAGCTTTCTTT CASSLPVGNTEAFF
- - TRBJ1-1 TRBV29-1 TGCAGCGTTGCCACATTGAACACTGAAGCTTTCTTT CSVATLNTEAFF
- - TRBJ2-1 TRBV28 TGTGCCAGCAGCCCCTTGTCAGGAGAATGGGGTGAGCAGTTCTTC CASSPLSGEWGEQFF
TRBD2 - TRBJ2-3 TRBV5-1 TGCGCCAGCAGCATCACCGCGACTAGCGGGGGGGATACGCAGTATTTT CASSITATSGGDTQYF